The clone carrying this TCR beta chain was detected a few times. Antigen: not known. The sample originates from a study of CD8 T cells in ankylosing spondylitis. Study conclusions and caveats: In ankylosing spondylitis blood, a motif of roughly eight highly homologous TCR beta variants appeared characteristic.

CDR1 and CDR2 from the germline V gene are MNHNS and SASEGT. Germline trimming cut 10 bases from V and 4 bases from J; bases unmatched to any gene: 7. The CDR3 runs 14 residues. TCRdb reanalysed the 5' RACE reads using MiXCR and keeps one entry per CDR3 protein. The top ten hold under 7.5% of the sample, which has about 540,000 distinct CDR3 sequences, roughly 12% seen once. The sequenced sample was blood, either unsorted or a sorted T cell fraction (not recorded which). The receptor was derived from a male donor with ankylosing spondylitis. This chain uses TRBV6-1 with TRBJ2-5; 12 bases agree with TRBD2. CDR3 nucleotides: TGTGCCACAAGGTGGACTAGCGGGGTAGAGACCCAGTACTTC. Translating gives CATRWTSGVETQYF.